The 7 T cell receptor beta chains in this list originate from one sample, sequenced in a study of cytomegalovirus exposure and HLA in healthy donors (dated by TCRdb to 2016 to 2017). The library came from the immunoSEQ multiplex PCR assay. For the multiplex PCR, a mixture combining 60 forward primers for TCR Vbeta segments and 13 reverse primers for TCR Jbeta segments was used. Here the immuneACCESS table is served through TCRdb, limited to in-frame sequences with V and J called. Missing clones are a known gap in these copies; in checked studies unresolved V genes cover under half, and the rest lacks a known reason. This sample gives some 90,000 clones in total; roughly 79% of them show up just once. The ten largest clones add up to 0.45% to 0.6% of the sample. The material sequenced was PBMCs. The receptors come from a man aged 30-40 years in good health and CMV-seronegative.

This chain links TRBV4-1 with TRBJ1-2; 10 bases match TRBD1. Germline CDR1 reads MGHRA; CDR2 reads YSYEKL. The CDR3 loop spans 19 amino acids. The V and J ends lost 1 base and 0 bases, in that order; junction bases with no gene match: 11. The CDR3 nucleotides are TGCGCCAGCAGCCAAGGCGCGGCGACAGGGGGCGGAACTAACTATGGCTACACCTTC. It is translated as CASSQGAATGGGTNYGYTF.

The chain uses TRBV6-5 and TRBJ1-5, with 9 bases matching TRBD1. This CDR3 has 15 residues. The ends lost 5 bases at V and 7 bases at J; junction bases unmatched: 9. Germline lookup yields CDR1 MNHEY and CDR2 SVGAGI. This CDR3 is CASSTTGGAEQPQHF. CDR3 nucleotides: TGTGCCAGCAGTACGACAGGGGGTGCGGAACAGCCCCAGCATTTT.

This clone has at least ten counts. The chain uses TRBV2 and TRBJ2-3, with D possibly being TRBD2 (6 bases). The length of the CDR3 is 15 residues. Trimming took 7 bases from V and 0 from J, leaving 14 bases between them. Germline V gene lookup returns CDR1 SNHLY and CDR2 FYNNEI. CDR3 region: CASMGRGISTDTQYF. CDR3 nucleotide sequence: TGTGCCAGCATGGGGCGGGGTATTAGCACAGATACGCAGTATTTT. Based on the CDR3 plus reference TRBV2 and TRBJ2-3, the full variable domain is EPEVTQTPSHQVTQMGQEVILRCVPISNHLYFYWYRQILGQKVEFLVSFYNNEISEKSEIFDDQFSVERPDGSNFTLKIRSTKLEDSAMYFCASMGRGISTDTQYFGPGTRLTVL.

The chain couples TRBV7-9 to TRBJ1-5; D is perhaps TRBD1 (5 bases). Per the germline V gene, CDR1 is SEHNR and CDR2 is FQNEAQ (reference sequence). Deletions cut 5 bases from V and 4 bases from J, with 12 bases between. The CDR3 has 14 amino acids. The CDR3 reads CASSLGEGNQPQHF. Written as DNA, the CDR3 is TGTGCCAGCAGCCTAGGGGAGGGAAATCAGCCCCAGCATTTT.

The chain recombines TRBV7-2 with TRBJ2-1, with 10 positions matching TRBD2. V shed 5 bases, J shed 3 bases, and the junction held 7 bases outside the gene matches. CDR3 length: 16 residues. Germline-derived CDR1 and CDR2 are SGHTA and FQGNSA. The DNA for the CDR3 is TGTGCCAGCAGCAATAGCGGGGGGCTAGACTACAATGAGCAGTTCTTC. Amino acid sequence: CASSNSGGLDYNEQFF. The variable domain in full, completed from reference TRBV7-2 and TRBJ2-1, reads GAGVSQSPSNKVTEKGKDVELRCDPISGHTALYWYRQSLGQGLEFLIYFQGNSAPDKSGLPSDRFSAERTGGSVSTLTIQRTQQEDSAVYLCASSNSGGLDYNEQFFGPGTRLTVL.

This clone came up once. This chain uses TRBV14 with TRBJ1-4; D unresolved. The length of the CDR3 is 16 residues. CDR1 is SGHDN and CDR2 is FVKESK in the germline V gene. The V end was cut by 0 bases, the J end by 6 bases, with 14 bases between. The chain's CDR3 is CASSQDVGGRDEKLFF. The CDR3 DNA reads as TGTGCCAGCAGCCAAGATGTTGGTGGGAGGGATGAAAAACTGTTTTTT.

The chain is built from TRBV4-1 and TRBJ1-2; TRBD1 might be the D (6 bases). CDR3 size: 18 residues. Germline CDR1 MGHRA, CDR2 YSYEKL. V lost 2 bases and J 8 bases, leaving 27 bases between the germline ends. The CDR3 protein is CASSQQVLTGPLARGYTF. The CDR3 DNA reads TGCGCCAGCAGCCAACAGGTCTTGACAGGACCCCTCGCGCGAGGCTACACCTTC.